This T cell receptor (beta chain) was captured by sequencing in a study of blood T cell repertoires in COVID-19. Study in general: COVID-19 samples from acute and convalescent phases originated in the United States, Italy and Spain. The cDNA or gDNA used as material had been derived from T cells, B-cell-depleted T cells, or PBMCs.

Per the study methods: By means of reference gene primer amplification, nucleated cell counts were estimated. The method was immunoSEQ multiplex PCR; TCRdb's version includes in-frame clones alone and lacks a portion of them. V and J calls and clone size come straight from that table; D and trimming were deduced from the DNA. The sample lists about 39,000 clones, over 65% seen once, with approximately 14% in the top ten. This CDR3 is 14 amino acids long. Germline V CDR1 and CDR2: MNHNY, SVGAGI (reference sequence). The V gene end was trimmed by 2 bases and the J gene end by 7 bases; junction bases not matched to a gene: 1.

Input material: peripheral blood. The V and J genes are TRBV6-6 and TRBJ1-6, with 8 bases aligning to TRBD1. The receptor was isolated from a man aged 45-65 years with active or convalescent COVID-19. CDR3 amino acids: CASSYTGGNSPLHF. CDR3 sequence (DNA): TGTGCCAGCAGTTACACAGGGGGAAATTCACCCCTCCACTTT.